This T cell receptor beta chain originates from a study of beta chain features in type 1 diabetes. As for this clone: The antigen is not known.

The study reverse transcribed the entire isolated RNA, so it sequenced expressed TCRB transcripts. Only in-frame clones appear in the TCRdb table, and some are missing; sequencing was by immunoSEQ multiplex PCR. There are roughly 730,000 clones in the sample; roughly 13% occur only once, and approximately 0.02% lies in the top ten. Study outcomes and limitations: The study found moderately but significantly shorter TCRB CDR3s in all four CD4+ subsets of Type 1 diabetes patients.

Trimming cost V 1 base and J 0 bases, with 9 bases left between them. The CDR3 runs to 15 residues. Germline V CDR1 and CDR2: SEHNR, FQNEAQ (reference sequence). The V and J genes are TRBV7-9 and TRBJ1-1; D gene uncertain. The TCR comes from a man in his late teens or twenties with type 1 diabetes. Sequenced material: naive CD4+ T cells from blood. This CDR3 reads CASSLVDIMNTEAFF. DNA for the CDR3: TGTGCCAGCAGCTTAGTCGACATCATGAACACTGAAGCTTTCTTT.